Below, one TCR beta chain is given with its context. What it binds is not known. The data originate from a study of PD-L1 blockade in urothelial cancer. The wider study: Peripheral blood specimens exhibited a median yield of about 150,000 T cells.

After removal of 7 bases from V and 3 bases from J, the junction contained 12 bases not matched to a gene. CDR1 and CDR2 (germline): LGHNT, FRNRAP. The CDR3 sequence is 16 residues long. Time point in this sample: pretreatment peripheral blood. Regarding the study as a whole: Pretreatment blood TCR clonality under the median forecast improved survival.

Assay used: immunoSEQ multiplex PCR; TCRdb lists only in-frame clones, some missing. This sample carries about 38,000 clones, approximately 86% of them seen once, and the ten largest clones take about 16%. This receptor was taken from an elderly man with urothelial cancer. The sequencing used PBMCs, collected around atezolizumab (anti-PD-L1) treatment. The J gene is TRBJ2-7, the V gene TRBV12-5; 10 positions match TRBD1. The CDR3, as DNA: TGTGCTAGTGCCCCAGTGAGGGACAGGGGTGGCTACGAGCAGTACTTC. This sequence encodes CASAPVRDRGGYEQYF.